The clone carrying this TCR beta chain has a handful of counts. Antigen specificity is unknown. Amplification started from genomic DNA. A primer set of 30 forward and 13 reverse primers amplified the CDR3. TCRdb re-called the multiplex PCR reads with MiXCR, one entry per CDR3 protein. The sample lists 250,000 or so distinct CDR3 sequences; around 47% were seen once. V was shortened by 7 bases and J by 5 bases, with 13 bases between the two germline ends. The CDR3 runs to 13 residues. Germline CDR1 is LNHDA and CDR2 is SQIVND (reference sequence). The sample is drawn from a study of type 1 and type 2 diabetes patients. General study findings and limits: V and J gene usage correlated at around 0.97 between type 2 diabetes and control samples.

The TCR originated in a man aged 18 to 30 with type 2 diabetes. The chain joins TRBV19 to TRBJ2-3, with D possibly being TRBD2 (6 bases). The sequenced sample consisted of peripheral blood mononuclear cells (PBMCs). The CDR3 spells CASKGTGRDTQYF. The DNA for the CDR3 is TGTGCCAGTAAAGGGACTGGCCGAGATACGCAGTATTTT.